Listed below are T cell receptor beta chains from one sample, sequenced in a study of blood T cell repertoires in COVID-19. Libraries were prepared by immunoSEQ multiplex PCR; TCRdb keeps only in-frame clonotypes and omits some of them. The top ten hold 33% of the sample, which has 35,000 to 45,000 clones, 78% seen once. Material for sequencing was peripheral blood. All receptors derive from a man aged 55 to 70 with acute or convalescent COVID-19. CDR3s include the opening cysteine and the closing phenylalanine or tryptophan. D genes are given only for firm matches. Clone size is given for some rows only: seen once, a few or many times, or a class if the clone is expanded.

TRBD1	TRBV7-9	NA	TRBJ2-1	TGTGCCAGCAGCGCCGGACAGGGGAGATCGTGGGGTGAGCAGTTCTTC	CASSAGQGRSWGEQFF
TRBD2	TRBV2	NA	TRBJ2-1	TGTGCCAGCAGTGAAGCTAGCGGGAGGATGAATGAGCAGTTCTTC	CASSEASGRMNEQFF
NA	TRBV4-2	NA	TRBJ1-4	TGTGCCAGCAGCCAAGATTGGACAGCAACTAATGAAAAACTGTTTTTT	CASSQDWTATNEKLFF
NA	TRBV5-5	NA	TRBJ1-5	TGTGCCAGCAGCTCTCAGGTCAATAGCAATCAGCCCCAGCATTTT	CASSSQVNSNQPQHF
NA	TRBV6-2/TRBV6-3	NA	TRBJ2-6	TGTGCCAGCAGTTCAACGATAACAGAGACTGGGGCCAACGTCCTGACTTTC	CASSSTITETGANVLTF
NA	TRBV7-8	few	TRBJ2-1	TGTGCCAGCAGCTTAATGGCTGGCGGGTATGAGCAGTTCTTC	CASSLMAGGYEQFF
TRBD1	TRBV27	once	TRBJ1-2	TGTGCCAGTTGGGGACAGGGGGCGTGGGGCTACACCTTC	CASWGQGAWGYTF
TRBD1	TRBV4-2	NA	TRBJ2-1	TGTGCCAGCAGCCAAGTCGGGACAGGCTACAATGAGCAGTTCTTC	CASSQVGTGYNEQFF
TRBD1	TRBV24-1	NA	TRBJ1-2	TGTGCCACCAGTGATTTAGGAGGGGGCGCCTACTATGGCTACACCTTC	CATSDLGGGAYYGYTF
TRBD1	TRBV27	once	TRBJ1-3	TGTGCCAGCAGTGCCGCGGGACAGACAGGAAACACCATATATTTT	CASSAAGQTGNTIYF